Described below is a single T cell receptor (beta chain) sequence and its context. This sample was included in a study of shared clonotypes between healthy human individuals. Study overall: Plates per donor: three CD4 naive, three CD4 memory, two CD8 naive, one CD8 memory.

V shed 5 bases, J shed 2 bases, and the junction held 15 bases outside the gene matches. The germline V gene encodes CDR1 MDHEN and CDR2 SYDVKM. This CDR3 spans 17 amino acids. Sequenced by immunoSEQ multiplex PCR; TCRdb stores in-frame clones only, minus some. Altogether roughly 1,000,000 clones are present, 75% to 85% being singletons, with the ten largest covering under 0.6%. This receptor was taken from a man between 18 and 35 years old in good health. Some clones in this sample may be carry-over from other donors' samples. The chain uses TRBV28 and TRBJ2-7, with 7 bases identical to TRBD1. Sequencing used memory CD4+ T cells from PBMCs. Subset denoted: CD45RA-negative fraction. Written as DNA, the CDR3 is TGTGCCAGCAGTCCTAACCGGTTTTCGGGGACAGCCTACGAGCAGTACTTC. Its protein product is CASSPNRFSGTAYEQYF.